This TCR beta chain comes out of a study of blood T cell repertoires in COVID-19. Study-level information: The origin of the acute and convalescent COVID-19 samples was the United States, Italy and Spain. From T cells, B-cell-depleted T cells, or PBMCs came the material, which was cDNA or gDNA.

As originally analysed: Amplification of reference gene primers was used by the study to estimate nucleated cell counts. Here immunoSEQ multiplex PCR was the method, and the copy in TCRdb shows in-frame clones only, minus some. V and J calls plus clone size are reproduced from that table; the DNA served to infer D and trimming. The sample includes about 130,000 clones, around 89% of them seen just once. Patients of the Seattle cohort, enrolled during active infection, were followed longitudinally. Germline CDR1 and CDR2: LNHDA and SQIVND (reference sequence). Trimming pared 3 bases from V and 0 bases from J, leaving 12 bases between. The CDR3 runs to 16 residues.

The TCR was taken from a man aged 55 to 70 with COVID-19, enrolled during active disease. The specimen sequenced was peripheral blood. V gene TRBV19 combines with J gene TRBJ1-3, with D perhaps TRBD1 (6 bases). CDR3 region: CASSMRQARSGNTIYF. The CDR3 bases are TGTGCCAGTAGTATGAGACAGGCGCGCTCTGGAAACACCATATATTTT.